This T cell receptor beta chain was sequenced in a study of metastatic and nonmetastatic thyroid tumors (dated by TCRdb to the early 2020s). For the wider study: Repertoires from peripheral blood and from tumor or nodule tissue samples of malignant and benign thyroid patients were compared. What the study reported, not specific to this receptor: In both blood and tumor samples, TCR beta diversity was reported to be significantly higher in malignant tumors than in benign nodules.

Before undergoing thyroid surgery, none of the patients had been given any kind of treatment. The study retrospectively analysed patient clinical samples collected from the early 2010s to the late 2010s using T-cell receptor beta sequencing. The library was produced with PCR. The instrument was an Illumina HiSeq 4000. High-throughput sequencing was used to profile the TCR beta-chain CDR3 region of each patient. In the authors' own workflow: The researchers built a classifier to tell apart papillary thyroid cancer patients with distant metastasis, based on CDR3 differences among clinicopathological groups. To measure repertoire diversity the researchers used the Shannon index, while the Morisita-Horn index served to gauge how similar the tumor and blood repertoires were. In-frame beta chains were kept once TCRdb had trimmed the public reads at Q25 with fastp and called clones with MiXCR. The V and J calls come from TCRdb's annotation, not from the publication. The sample profile shows about 10,000 clones; less than 50% of them were found once. Approximately 15% of the sample is in the top ten clones.

Trimming at the junction amounts to 4 bases on V and 0 bases on J, and the germline ends lie 1 base apart. As encoded in the germline V gene, CDR1 is MNHNS while CDR2 is SASEGT. The CDR3 numbers 12 residues from cysteine through phenylalanine. Only the CDR3 DNA is retained, 36 bases long and in frame from the first base. On this clone: Which antigen it targets is not known. No qualities accompany the bases; no much larger clone lies one base away.

The source material was tumor tissue. The clonotype comes from a female donor with papillary thyroid cancer or a benign thyroid nodule (not recorded which). Some clones in this sample may be carry-over from other donors' samples. The sequence joins TRBV6-1 to TRBJ1-3; the D gene identity is not certain. CDR3 sequence: CASSVSGNTIYF. The nucleotides read TGTGCCAGCAGTGTCTCTGGAAACACCATATATTTT.